This record looks at one TCR beta chain sequence and its context. The authors' processing: Scientists estimated how many nucleated cells there were by amplifying reference gene primers. Using immunoSEQ multiplex PCR, the repertoire was profiled, and TCRdb retains in-frame clones only, with some absent. V and J calls and clone size are given by that table; D and trimming were obtained from the DNA. The data hold 65,000 to 90,000 clones, with around nine tenths observed a single time. This CDR3 spans 14 amino acids. Per the germline V gene, CDR1 is SGDLS and CDR2 is YYNGEE. V was clipped by 0 bases and J by 4 bases; unmatched bases: 3. The data were taken from a study of blood T cell repertoires in COVID-19. As for the study in general: Some COVID-19 samples were acute and others convalescent; all came from the United States, Italy and Spain. Nucleic acid was either cDNA or gDNA, and it came from T cells, B-cell-depleted T cells, or PBMCs.

This receptor was taken from a human donor in a cohort sampled during active COVID-19. The chain is built from TRBV9 and TRBJ2-5; TRBD2 aligns across 7 bases. The sequencing sample was made of peripheral blood. The CDR3 spells CASSVASSGETQYF. The DNA of the CDR3 is TGTGCCAGCAGCGTAGCTTCTAGCGGAGAGACCCAGTACTTC.